A selection of T cell receptor beta chains follows, all from one sample in a study of blood T cell repertoires in COVID-19. Sequenced by immunoSEQ multiplex PCR; TCRdb stores in-frame clones only, minus some. This sample carries some 30,000 clones, roughly 91% of them seen once, and the ten largest clones take around 14%. Sequenced sample: peripheral blood. The receptors come from a man aged 65-85 years with active COVID-19. Both conserved end residues are part of each CDR3. A D gene is named only where the DNA matches it firmly. Only some rows state a clone size, as once, few, many or a class for expanded clones.

cdr3_aa	cdr3_nt	clone_size	v_call	j_call	d_call
CASSPWTVHATNEKLFF	TGTGCCAGTAGTCCCTGGACAGTACATGCAACTAATGAAAAACTGTTTTTT	.	TRBV19	TRBJ1-4	.
CASSIGVGQGTARNQPQHF	TGTGCCAGTAGTATTGGTGTGGGACAGGGGACCGCTAGGAATCAGCCCCAGCATTTT	.	TRBV19	TRBJ1-5	TRBD1
CASSWRGASGNTIYF	TGTGCCAGCAGCTGGAGGGGAGCCTCTGGAAACACCATATATTTT	.	TRBV5-4	TRBJ1-3	.
CAISEDPISGRAHEQFF	TGTGCCATCAGTGAGGACCCGATTAGCGGGAGGGCCCATGAGCAGTTCTTC	.	TRBV10-3	TRBJ2-1	TRBD2
CASRKAVGDTIYF	TGTGCCAGCAGGAAGGCGGTCGGGGACACCATATATTTT	.	TRBV6-6	TRBJ1-3	.
CASSLGVGGSGGELFF	TGTGCCAGCAGCTTGGGGGTAGGAGGAAGCGGCGGGGAGCTGTTTTTT	medium-sized	TRBV5-4	TRBJ2-2	.
CASSLGGGNTIYF	TGTGCCAGCAGCTTAGGGGGCGGAAACACCATATATTTT	once	TRBV5-6	TRBJ1-3	TRBD1
CASSLRPRGWTSGRAYNEQFF	TGTGCCAGCAGTTTACGTCCCCGGGGTTGGACTAGCGGGAGGGCCTACAATGAGCAGTTCTTC	few	TRBV28	TRBJ2-1	TRBD2
CASSQADTQYF	TGTGCCAGCAGCCAAGCGGATACGCAGTATTTT	.	TRBV3-1/TRBV3-2	TRBJ2-3	.
CASSRQQGNQPQHF	TGTGCCAGTTCCAGACAACAGGGGAATCAGCCCCAGCATTTT	.	TRBV19	TRBJ1-5	TRBD1
CASSPSGPHYEQYF	TGCGCCAGCAGCCCTAGCGGACCCCACTACGAGCAGTACTTC	once	TRBV5-1	TRBJ2-7	TRBD2
CASSRTSGRIRVWNEQFF	TGTGCCAGCAGTCGGACTAGCGGGAGGATCCGGGTGTGGAATGAGCAGTTCTTC	.	TRBV6-2/TRBV6-3	TRBJ2-1	TRBD2
CASGPSGYTGELFF	TGTGCTAGTGGACCAAGCGGGTACACCGGGGAGCTGTTTTTT	.	TRBV12-5	TRBJ2-2	.
CASSTPQVRSTEAFF	TGTGCCAGCAGTACCCCGCAGGTACGAAGCACTGAAGCTTTCTTT	.	TRBV28	TRBJ1-1	.
CASSIQGMDYNEQFF	TGTGCCAGTAGTATACAGGGGATGGATTACAATGAGCAGTTCTTC	.	TRBV19	TRBJ2-1	.
CASSLSISRSEAFF	TGTGCCAGCAGTTTATCGATAAGCAGGTCCGAAGCTTTCTTT	.	TRBV27	TRBJ1-1	.
CASSPRLAGGTDTQYF	TGTGCCAGCTCACCACGGCTAGCGGGAGGGACAGATACGCAGTATTTT	once	TRBV18	TRBJ2-3	TRBD2
CASSYRLTGRYGYTF	TGTGCCAGCAGTTACCGTCTGACAGGTCGTTATGGCTACACCTTC	.	TRBV6-5	TRBJ1-2	.
CSVGQGNTEAFF	TGCAGCGTTGGACAGGGCAACACTGAAGCTTTCTTT	.	TRBV29-1	TRBJ1-1	TRBD1
CASSARDSNIEAFF	TGTGCCAGCAGCGCCCGGGACAGCAACATTGAAGCTTTCTTT	.	TRBV9	TRBJ1-1	TRBD1
CASSLGTGSYEQYF	TGTGCCAGCAGTTTAGGGACAGGGAGCTACGAGCAGTACTTC	.	TRBV27	TRBJ2-7	TRBD1
CASSQESGTSPSFF	TGTGCCAGCAGCCAAGAATCCGGGACTAGCCCGTCGTTCTTC	.	TRBV14	TRBJ2-1	TRBD2
CATAASGRTDTQYF	TGTGCCACCGCGGCTAGCGGGAGGACAGATACGCAGTATTTT	.	TRBV24-1	TRBJ2-3	TRBD2
CASSFDGWRGTSTDTQYF	TGCGCCAGCAGCTTTGATGGATGGCGGGGGACTAGCACAGATACGCAGTATTTT	.	TRBV5-1	TRBJ2-3	TRBD2
CASSKWRDRAIMYEQYF	TGTGCCAGCAGCAAATGGCGGGACAGGGCAATTATGTACGAGCAGTACTTC	.	TRBV21-1	TRBJ2-7	.
CASSPLGVRGNEQFF	TGTGCCAGCAGCCCCCTAGGGGTAAGGGGCAATGAGCAGTTCTTC	few	TRBV11-2	TRBJ2-1	.
CASSLPGTGGTEAFF	TGTGCCAGCAGCTTGCCTGGGACAGGGGGGACTGAAGCTTTCTTT	.	TRBV5-4	TRBJ1-1	TRBD1
CASSLDAGRATEAFF	TGCGCCAGCAGCTTGGATGCGGGAAGGGCCACTGAAGCTTTCTTT	once	TRBV5-1	TRBJ1-1	.
CASSTDRAHEQYF	TGTGCCAGCAGCACCGACAGGGCCCACGAGCAGTACTTC	.	TRBV11-1	TRBJ2-7	TRBD1
CASSPKQGMRETQYF	TGTGCCAGCAGCCCCAAACAGGGGATGAGAGAGACCCAGTACTTC	.	TRBV7-6	TRBJ2-5	TRBD1
CASSLGQGAYEQYF	TGTGCCAGCAGCTTGGGACAGGGAGCCTACGAGCAGTACTTC	.	TRBV5-5	TRBJ2-7	TRBD1
CASSTLPSQEQFF	TGTGCCAGCAGCACCTTACCTAGCCAGGAGCAGTTCTTC	.	TRBV7-2	TRBJ2-1	.
CASSPPAGGPDEQYF	TGCGCCAGCAGCCCCCCGGCGGGAGGGCCCGACGAGCAGTACTTC	once	TRBV5-1	TRBJ2-7	TRBD2
CASSIRGRGNGELFF	TGTGCCAGTAGTATTCGCGGCAGGGGGAACGGGGAGCTGTTTTTT	.	TRBV19	TRBJ2-2	TRBD1
CASSEMGPREKLFF	TGTGCCAGTAGCGAAATGGGGCCGCGGGAAAAACTGTTTTTT	.	TRBV19	TRBJ1-4	.
CASSPPGVNYGYTF	TGTGCCAGCAGTCCCCCGGGGGTTAACTATGGCTACACCTTC	.	TRBV6-5	TRBJ1-2	.
CASSTLNTEAFF	TGCGCCAGCAGTACCCTAAACACTGAAGCTTTCTTT	.	TRBV4-1	TRBJ1-1	.
CASSYSAGRSDTQYF	TGTGCCAGCAGTTACTCCGCGGGGCGCTCAGATACGCAGTATTTT	.	TRBV6-2/TRBV6-3	TRBJ2-3	.
CASSEGGFGTEAFF	TGTGCCAGCAGTGAAGGAGGGTTCGGCACTGAAGCTTTCTTT	.	TRBV2	TRBJ1-1	.
CASSQLAGVGTDTQYF	TGTGCCAGCAGCCAACTAGCGGGAGTGGGCACAGATACGCAGTATTTT	.	TRBV3-1/TRBV3-2	TRBJ2-3	TRBD2
CASSLQKTDGYGYTF	TGTGCCAGCAGCTTACAAAAGACAGACGGCTATGGCTACACCTTC	few	TRBV7-8	TRBJ1-2	.
CASSQRGEETQYF	TGCGCCAGCAGCCAACGAGGAGAAGAGACCCAGTACTTC	.	TRBV4-1	TRBJ2-5	.
CASTLRGEQFF	TGTGCCAGCACCCTCAGAGGTGAGCAGTTCTTC	.	TRBV27	TRBJ2-1	.
CASSPSGTGDGYTF	TGTGCCAGCAGCCCGTCCGGGACAGGAGATGGCTACACCTTC	.	TRBV7-6	TRBJ1-2	TRBD1
CASSVALREEDAGRFF	TGTGCCAGCAGCGTAGCCCTACGAGAGGAGGACGCAGGACGGTTCTTC	.	TRBV9	TRBJ2-1	.
CASSKVSGTTYEQYF	TGTGCCAGCAGCAAAGTTAGCGGGACCACCTACGAGCAGTACTTC	.	TRBV21-1	TRBJ2-7	.
CASSLGTRTGSNEQFF	TGTGCCAGCAGCTTAGGTACTAGAACCGGCTCGAATGAGCAGTTCTTC	.	TRBV11-3	TRBJ2-1	.
CASRDRGQPQHF	TGTGCCAGCCGGGACAGGGGTCAGCCCCAGCATTTT	few	TRBV19	TRBJ1-5	TRBD1
CASSSGLAGTDTQYF	TGTGCCAGCAGCTCGGGACTAGCGGGCACAGATACGCAGTATTTT	.	TRBV6-4	TRBJ2-3	TRBD2
CASSYSGLAGGGEQFF	TGTGCCAGCAGCTACTCTGGACTAGCGGGGGGGGGTGAGCAGTTCTTC	.	TRBV6-2/TRBV6-3	TRBJ2-1	TRBD2
CATNFPGQGVNEQFF	TGTGCCACTAACTTCCCGGGACAGGGTGTTAATGAGCAGTTCTTC	.	TRBV2	TRBJ2-1	TRBD1
CASSVNLVGGTAEAFF	TGTGCCAGTAGTGTTAACCTGGTTGGGGGGACGGCTGAAGCTTTCTTT	.	TRBV19	TRBJ1-1	.
CAWSGFGSDTGELFF	TGTGCCTGGAGTGGCTTTGGTTCAGACACCGGGGAGCTGTTTTTT	.	TRBV30	TRBJ2-2	.